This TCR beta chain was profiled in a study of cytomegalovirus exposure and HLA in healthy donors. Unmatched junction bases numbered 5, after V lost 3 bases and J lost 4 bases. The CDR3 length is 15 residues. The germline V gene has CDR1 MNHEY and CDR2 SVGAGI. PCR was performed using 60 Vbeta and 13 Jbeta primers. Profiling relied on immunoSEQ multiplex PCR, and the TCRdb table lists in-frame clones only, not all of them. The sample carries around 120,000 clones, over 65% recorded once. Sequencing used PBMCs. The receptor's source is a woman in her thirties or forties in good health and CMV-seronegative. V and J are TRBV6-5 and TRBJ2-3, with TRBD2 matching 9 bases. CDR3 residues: CASSYSAGGADTQYF. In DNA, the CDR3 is TGTGCCAGCAGTTATTCGGCGGGAGGGGCAGATACGCAGTATTTT.